Listed below are T cell receptor beta chains from one sample, sequenced in a study of T cell responses to AZD1222 COVID-19 vaccine. Using immunoSEQ multiplex PCR, the repertoire was profiled, and TCRdb retains in-frame clones only, with some absent. The sample carries approximately 150,000 clones, less than 95% recorded once. Sequencing was performed on peripheral blood, taken 28 days after the second AZD1222 dose. The receptors come from an adult who received the AZD1222 COVID-19 vaccine. Each CDR3 is given with its conserved first and last residue. D genes are given only for firm matches. Size is omitted from some rows. Given values are once, few, many or a class for expanded clones.

19,.,TRBJ2-6,TRBV6-2/TRBV6-3,TRBD1,TGTGCCAGCAGTTACATGGACAGGGGGCGAGTCTCTGGGGCCAACGTCCTGACTTTC,CASSYMDRGRVSGANVLTF
16,.,TRBJ2-1,TRBV28,.,TGTGCCAGCGGCCGCCCCGGGGCTAGCCTCCGAGACGAGCAGTTCTTC,CASGRPGASLRDEQFF
11,.,TRBJ1-1,TRBV28,.,TGTGCCAGCAATGAGGGGAATGAAGCTTTCTTT,CASNEGNEAFF
15,.,TRBJ1-6,TRBV5-1,TRBD1,TGCGCCAGCAGTGCCATGGCAGGGGGGGGCTCACCCCTCCACTTT,CASSAMAGGGSPLHF
15,.,TRBJ2-3,TRBV15,.,TGTGCCACCAGCAGAGATTGGGAAGGATCAGATACGCAGTATTTT,CATSRDWEGSDTQYF
15,once,TRBJ2-7,TRBV7-2,TRBD1,TGTGCCAGCAGCTCAGGGACAGGGGCCCTATGGGAGCAGTACTTC,CASSSGTGALWEQYF
16,many,TRBJ2-1,TRBV7-3,.,TGTGCCAGCAGCCCTCAGGCGGGTCTCTCCTACAATGAGCAGTTCTTC,CASSPQAGLSYNEQFF
14,.,TRBJ2-5,TRBV4-1,.,TGCGCCAGCAGCCAAGAAGGGGCCAGGGAGACCCAGTACTTC,CASSQEGARETQYF
14,.,TRBJ2-7,TRBV28,TRBD2,TGTGCCAGCAGTTTGGGAGGGAGTCTCTACGAGCAGTACTTC,CASSLGGSLYEQYF
12,.,TRBJ1-5,TRBV2,.,TGTGCCAGCAGTGTTTTGGGTCAGCCCCAGCATTTT,CASSVLGQPQHF
12,.,TRBJ1-5,TRBV12-3/TRBV12-4,.,TGTGCCAGCAGCTCGTACAATCAGCCCCAGCATTTT,CASSSYNQPQHF
13,.,TRBJ1-1,TRBV7-2,.,TGTGCCAGCAGCTTAGCGCAGTACACTGAAGCTTTCTTT,CASSLAQYTEAFF
15,once,TRBJ2-3,TRBV18,.,TGTGCCAGCTCACCACCGGGACTTTACACAGATACGCAGTATTTT,CASSPPGLYTDTQYF
13,.,TRBJ1-5,TRBV6-5,.,TGTGCCAGCAGTTACTCGAGTACAGGCAGCCAGCATTTT,CASSYSSTGSQHF
16,.,TRBJ1-5,TRBV27,.,TGTGCCAGCAGTTTATGGAGGGGTACGGGCAATCAGCCCCAGCATTTT,CASSLWRGTGNQPQHF
16,.,TRBJ1-5,TRBV19,.,TGTGCCAGTAGCCTTGGGAGGGAGACCGCGAATCAGCCCCAGCATTTT,CASSLGRETANQPQHF
14,.,TRBJ2-1,TRBV29-1,.,TGCAGCGTACGTGAGACGTGGGGTCACAATGAGCAGTTCTTC,CSVRETWGHNEQFF
14,once,TRBJ2-7,TRBV18,TRBD1,TGTGCCAGCTCACCACGACAGGGGGCCAACGAGCAGTACTTC,CASSPRQGANEQYF
16,few,TRBJ2-1,TRBV29-1,TRBD2,TGCAGCGTTGGTGAACCGGGACTAGCAGTTAACAATGAGCAGTTCTTC,CSVGEPGLAVNNEQFF
14,.,TRBJ2-5,TRBV27,.,TGTGCCAGCAGCATGGAGGGTAGGCAAGAGACCCAGTACTTC,CASSMEGRQETQYF
14,.,TRBJ2-3,TRBV6-4,TRBD2,TGTGCCAGCAGTTGGAGCGGGGGGACCCCTCCGCAGTATTTT,CASSWSGGTPPQYF
10,.,TRBJ2-5,TRBV30,.,TGTGCCTACGGTGTAGGGGCCCAGTACTTC,CAYGVGAQYF
15,few,TRBJ1-3,TRBV6-5,.,TGTGCCAGCAGTTACCGTCAGGGCTCTGGAAACACCATATATTTT,CASSYRQGSGNTIYF
17,.,TRBJ2-1,TRBV7-9,TRBD2,TGTGCCAGCAGCTCGCGTTCCGGACTAGCGGGAAACAATGAGCAGTTCTTC,CASSSRSGLAGNNEQFF
15,.,TRBJ2-1,TRBV19,TRBD1,TGTGCCAGTAGTATGACAGGGGGACCCTACAATGAGCAGTTCTTC,CASSMTGGPYNEQFF
15,.,TRBJ1-3,TRBV7-9,.,TGTGCCAGCAGCTTTGATCTTCTCTCTGGAAACACCATATATTTT,CASSFDLLSGNTIYF
14,.,TRBJ1-3,TRBV6-5,TRBD1,TGTGCCAGCAGAACAGGGGAGTTTGGAAACACCATATATTTT,CASRTGEFGNTIYF
19,.,TRBJ1-3,TRBV19,.,TGTGCCAGTAGTATAAAATTAGGTCGGACGGACGGCGTTGGAAACACCATATATTTT,CASSIKLGRTDGVGNTIYF
13,.,TRBJ1-1,TRBV16,.,TGTGCCAGCAGCCAATCGGGGCTTTCCGGAACTTTCTTT,CASSQSGLSGTFF
15,few,TRBJ2-6,TRBV19,.,TGTGCCAGTGAACAGGGAGCAACTGGGGCCAACGTCCTGACTTTC,CASEQGATGANVLTF
14,.,TRBJ1-6,TRBV7-3,TRBD1,TGTGCCAGCAGCTCCGGGACAGTAAATTCACCCCTCCACTTT,CASSSGTVNSPLHF
16,.,TRBJ1-6,TRBV28,TRBD1,TGTGCCAGCAGTTTAGGGGGACAGAGAAGAAATTCACCCCTCCACTTT,CASSLGGQRRNSPLHF
15,.,TRBJ2-5,TRBV6-5,TRBD1,TGTGCCAGCAGGTCGACAGGGGGCCTCGGGGAGACCCAGTACTTC,CASRSTGGLGETQYF
15,.,TRBJ2-5,TRBV24-1,TRBD2,TGTGCCACCGGTGGGACTAGCTTTTTCCAAGAGACCCAGTACTTC,CATGGTSFFQETQYF
14,.,TRBJ1-3,TRBV28,.,TGTGCCAGCAGTTTAGGGACGGCAGGAAACACCATATATTTT,CASSLGTAGNTIYF
15,.,TRBJ1-1,TRBV10-1,TRBD1,TGCGCCAGCAGGATAATCCGGGACAGGGGGCCTGAAGCTTTCTTT,CASRIIRDRGPEAFF
13,.,TRBJ1-6,TRBV11-2,.,TGTGCCAGCAGCCCGTATGGACCAGGGGTGCCCCACTTT,CASSPYGPGVPHF
14,once,TRBJ2-1,TRBV5-1,.,TGCGCCAGCAGCTTGGGACGGGGGTTCAATGAGCAGTTCTTC,CASSLGRGFNEQFF
15,.,TRBJ2-1,TRBV7-9,TRBD1,TGTGCCAGCAGCTCCGGGACAGGGGGTGGAAATGAGCAGTTCTTC,CASSSGTGGGNEQFF
13,.,TRBJ2-5,TRBV12-3/TRBV12-4,.,TGTGCCAGGGCAGGGCGCCCCGGGGAGACCCAGTACTTC,CARAGRPGETQYF
12,.,TRBJ2-7,TRBV13,.,TGTGCCAGCAGCTCACAGGGCTACGAGCAGTACTTC,CASSSQGYEQYF
18,.,TRBJ2-5,TRBV11-2,TRBD2,TGTGCCAGCAGCTTAGAGGGATCGCGGGGGGGCCAACGGGAGACCCAGTACTTC,CASSLEGSRGGQRETQYF
14,.,TRBJ1-3,TRBV18,.,TGTGCCAGCTCACCAAAGGACTCTGGAAACACCATATATTTT,CASSPKDSGNTIYF
15,once,TRBJ2-2,TRBV29-1,TRBD1,TGCAGCGTTGCGCTGACAGGGGCGAACACCGGGGAGCTGTTTTTT,CSVALTGANTGELFF
14,.,TRBJ2-5,TRBV2,TRBD1,TGTGCCAGCAGTGAGACAGGGGCGGCAGAGACCCAGTACTTC,CASSETGAAETQYF
14,.,TRBJ2-7,TRBV10-3,.,TGTGCCATCAGTGAGTCGGGGGGGCGCGGCGAGCAGTACTTC,CAISESGGRGEQYF
17,.,TRBJ1-6,TRBV5-1,.,TGCGCCAGCAGCCTCTGGGGGTCTGGGTCCTATAATTCACCCCTCCACTTT,CASSLWGSGSYNSPLHF
13,.,TRBJ2-5,TRBV7-2,.,TGTGCCAGCACGAACGTGGGGCAAGAGACCCAGTACTTC,CASTNVGQETQYF
13,.,TRBJ1-1,TRBV29-1,.,TGCAGCGTTGAACGGGCCTTGAACACTGAAGCTTTCTTT,CSVERALNTEAFF
14,few,TRBJ1-6,TRBV5-4,.,TGTGCCACCAGACTACCTTCCTATAATTCACCCCTCCACTTT,CATRLPSYNSPLHF
15,.,TRBJ1-2,TRBV5-1,.,TGCGCCAGCAGCTCACGGGACGCCGCAGCCTATGGCTACACCTTC,CASSSRDAAAYGYTF
15,.,TRBJ1-4,TRBV10-3,TRBD1,TGTGCCATCAGTGAGTCATGGACAGGGATCGAAAAACTGTTTTTT,CAISESWTGIEKLFF
14,.,TRBJ2-2,TRBV7-9,.,TGTGCCAGCAGCTTCCCGCAGGGAACCGGGGAGCTGTTTTTT,CASSFPQGTGELFF
16,.,TRBJ2-2,TRBV4-1,.,TGCGCCAGCAGCCAAGATCGGGGGGCTCGCACCGGGGAGCTGTTTTTT,CASSQDRGARTGELFF
16,.,TRBJ2-3,TRBV7-2,TRBD2,TGTGCCAGCAGCTTAGTGAGCGGGGGGGCCACAGATACGCAGTATTTT,CASSLVSGGATDTQYF
16,.,TRBJ2-5,TRBV7-2,.,TGTGCCAGCAGCTTAGCGCAGCAGGGGGGAGTTGGGACCCAGTACTTC,CASSLAQQGGVGTQYF
15,.,TRBJ2-3,TRBV28,.,TGTGCCAGCAGCGAAGGGACACCCGCGGCGGATACGCAGTATTTT,CASSEGTPAADTQYF